This T cell receptor beta chain comes out of a study of PD-1 blockade in classical Hodgkin lymphoma. Overall study findings and caveats: The study reported lower baseline TCR diversity in newly diagnosed patients than in healthy donors.

As to this clone: What it recognizes is unknown.

The time point here: newly diagnosed, previously untreated cHL patient sample. The data were produced by immunoSEQ multiplex PCR, yet TCRdb's version contains in-frame clones alone and is incomplete. The sample holds tens of thousands of clones, about 94% seen once. The CDR3 is made up of 14 amino acids. V was trimmed by 2 bases and J by 3 bases, leaving 11 bases between them. The germline V gene has CDR1 MDHEN and CDR2 SYDVKM. The TCR sequence derives from a human donor with classical Hodgkin lymphoma. The sample comprised peripheral blood mononuclear cells (PBMCs). The V call is TRBV28, the J call TRBJ2-7; perhaps TRBD1 as D (6 bases). The CDR3 coding sequence is TGTGCCAGCAGTTTAGTGGACAGTCTCTACGAGCAGTACTTC. Protein sequence: CASSLVDSLYEQYF.